The clone carrying this T cell receptor beta chain was picked up a small number of times. The source of the sample is a study of T cells in Graves' hyperthyroidism and ophthalmopathy. Amplification targeted TCR beta CDR3 regions from RNA transcripts. An initial round of RT-PCR targeting the TCR CDR3 relied on the HTBI primer set. TCRdb redid the calling of the multiplex PCR reads with MiXCR, one entry per CDR3 protein. The sample yields under 350,000 distinct CDR3 sequences, roughly 20% seen once. Newly diagnosed patients aged 18 to 65 had hyperthyroidism of under 2 months' duration. Used for diagnoses were clinical symptoms, serum thyroxine and TRAb, thyroid ultrasound and orbital computed tomography. Sequences were obtained from blood. The origin of this receptor is a woman in her forties or fifties with Graves' hyperthyroidism.

CDR3 residues: CASSLGGPSYKNIQYF. The CDR3 region has the DNA TGTGCCAGCAGTTTAGGTGGACCGTCGTACAAAAACATTCAGTACTTC. The V gene is TRBV12-3 or TRBV12-4, the J gene TRBJ2-4, with D unresolved. The CDR3 is 16 residues long. The V end was cut by 1 base, the J end by 3 bases, with 13 bases between.